This entry features one T cell receptor beta chain sequence. This entry comes from a study of blood T cell repertoires in COVID-19. Study-level information: Sites in the United States, Italy and Spain provided acute and convalescent COVID-19 samples. Sample material is recorded as cDNA or gDNA derived from T cells, B-cell-depleted T cells, or PBMCs.

Enrolled through a virtual design, the participants were between roughly 18 and 90 years of age and came from about two dozen US areas. Self-reported history from a screening survey and questionnaire set each donor's cohort. Profiled with immunoSEQ multiplex PCR; TCRdb holds only in-frame clones, not every one. Among approximately 310,000 clones listed, less than 85% were seen once. Germline V gene data show CDR1 as LNHDA and CDR2 as SQIVND (reference sequence). This CDR3 is built from 15 residues. V lost 10 bases and J lost 1, with 19 bases in between. Input material: PBMCs or T cells enriched from blood (not recorded which). V gene TRBV19 combines with J gene TRBJ1-2, with D tentatively TRBD1 (5 bases). The clonotype comes from a woman between 25 and 40 years old who had been exposed to COVID-19. The DNA of the CDR3 is TGTGCCACAACGGGGGGGGGAAGACTTAACTATGGCTACACCTTC. Its protein is CATTGGGRLNYGYTF.